Listed below are T cell receptor beta chains from one sample, sequenced in a study of cytomegalovirus exposure and HLA in healthy donors. The method was immunoSEQ multiplex PCR; TCRdb's version includes in-frame clones alone and lacks a portion of them. The sample lists approximately 280,000 clones; 88% were seen once. Sequencing was performed on PBMCs. These receptors were collected from a young woman in good health and CMV-seronegative. Each CDR3 is given with its conserved first and last residue. The D gene is left open where the match is weak.

D gene	V gene	J gene	CDR3 protein
NA	TRBV28	TRBJ1-5	CASSLDGLPMETQHF
TRBD1	TRBV6-5	TRBJ1-5	CASKADRDQPQHF
TRBD1	TRBV7-6	TRBJ2-1	CASSPRTGGGDEQFF
NA	TRBV19	TRBJ2-5	CATFRDTQETQYF
NA	TRBV6-5	TRBJ1-1	CASSLGRNTEAFF
TRBD1	TRBV11-2	TRBJ1-2	CASSLRKGQNYGYTF
NA	TRBV7-9	TRBJ2-7	CASSRAYEQYF
NA	TRBV6-1	TRBJ2-3	CASIYEGTTDTQYF
TRBD2	TRBV7-8	TRBJ2-1	CASSLAASGSYNEQFF
NA	TRBV2	TRBJ2-7	CASVGVHYEQYF
NA	TRBV19	TRBJ2-1	CASRGAYDEQFF
NA	TRBV5-1	TRBJ1-3	CASSLEGGPGNTIYF
TRBD2	TRBV9	TRBJ2-3	CASSPETSGLLGTQYF
TRBD2	TRBV9	TRBJ2-3	CASSVGGTSDGDTQYF
TRBD1	TRBV28	TRBJ1-5	CASSDRGRQPQHF
TRBD1	TRBV28	TRBJ2-1	CASSAGGTGPPNEQFF
NA	TRBV11-2	TRBJ1-1	CASTALVSVYTEAFF
NA	TRBV30	TRBJ2-1	CAWNAGSYNEQFF
NA	TRBV10-3	TRBJ2-6	CAISESTESSGANVLTF
NA	TRBV5-1	TRBJ1-5	CASSLDSNQPQHF
TRBD1	TRBV27	TRBJ1-1	CASGTGGTEAFF
TRBD2	TRBV5-1	TRBJ2-3	CASSLAEASGTDTQYF
NA	TRBV7-2	TRBJ1-2	CASSYGTLYGYTF
TRBD2	TRBV7-8	TRBJ2-1	CASSWSWNLAGGQYNEQFF